The 3 T cell receptor beta chains given below trace back to one sample, sequenced in a study of T cell clonotyping in hematopoietic cell transplantation. The assay was immunoSEQ multiplex PCR, and TCRdb's table has in-frame clones only and misses some. The data contain about a thousand clones, roughly 96% of them seen just once; the ten biggest clones take up roughly 15%. Sample: PBMCs, taken 30 days after allogeneic stem cell transplant. These receptors were obtained from a male patient in his late teens or twenties who had an allogeneic stem cell transplant from a related donor, so the T cells may come from the graft donor. Some clones in this sample may be carry-over from other donors' samples.

The gene calls are TRBV5-1 and TRBJ1-5; D unclear. Germline V gene sequence: CDR1 SGHRS, CDR2 YFSETQ. Trimming cost V 3 bases and J 7 bases, with 17 bases left between them. The CDR3 extends over 15 amino acids. CDR3 nucleotide sequence: TGCGCCAGCAGCTACTCCCCGGGGAAAGAACAGCCCCAGCATTTT. This encodes CASSYSPGKEQPQHF. The full variable domain, in which reference TRBV5-1 and TRBJ1-5 provide the parts outside the CDR3, is KAGVTQTPRYLIKTRGQQVTLSCSPISGHRSVSWYQQTPGQGLQFLFEYFSETQRNKGNFPGRFSGRQFSNSRSEMNVSTLELGDSALYLCASSYSPGKEQPQHFGDGTRLSIL.

The sample holds one count of this clone. This chain uses TRBV7-7 with TRBJ2-5; TRBD1 agrees at 7 bases. This CDR3 is 12 amino acids long. CDR1 and CDR2 from the germline V gene are SSHAT and FNYEAQ (reference sequence). The ends lost 3 bases at V and 6 bases at J; junction bases unmatched: 1. CDR3 DNA: TGTGCCAGCAGCTTGGACAGGCAGACCCAGTACTTC. This sequence encodes CASSLDRQTQYF.

This clone was observed a single time. This chain connects TRBV19 to TRBJ2-2, with 8 bases fitting TRBD1. J lost 6 bases, V lost 2 bases, and 5 bases had no gene match. This CDR3 contains 15 residues. Germline CDR1 LNHDA, CDR2 SQIVND (reference sequence). In nucleotides, the CDR3 is TGTGCCAGTAGTATACCCCCGACAGGGGCCGGGGAGCTGTTTTTT. The encoded protein is CASSIPPTGAGELFF.